The 12 T cell receptor beta chains presented below share a single source sample, sequenced in a study of cytomegalovirus exposure and HLA in healthy donors. Both 60 Vbeta primers and 13 Jbeta primers went into the PCR. Here immunoSEQ multiplex PCR was the method, and the copy in TCRdb shows in-frame clones only, minus some. The table shows roughly 66,000 clones, with around three quarters occurring only once. Source material: PBMCs. The receptors were sampled from a man in his fifties or sixties in good health and CMV-seronegative.

The chain uses TRBV9 and TRBJ2-7; D remains unclear. Germline V gene data show CDR1 as SGDLS and CDR2 as YYNGEE. V gave up 0 bases and J gave up 0 bases, with 7 bases separating them. The CDR3 consists of 14 residues. Here the CDR3 DNA reads TGTGCCAGCAGCGTAGTTGACAACTCCTACGAGCAGTACTTC. Protein: CASSVVDNSYEQYF.

The genes are TRBV7-2 and TRBJ1-5; possibly TRBD1 for D (6 bases). This CDR3 has 15 residues. Trimming left V 2 bases short and J 4 bases short, with 12 bases between. Germline V gene sequence: CDR1 SGHTA, CDR2 FQGNSA. CDR3 in amino acids: CASSLIPGANQPQHF. The CDR3 bases are TGTGCCAGCAGCTTAATACCAGGGGCGAATCAGCCCCAGCATTTT.

This clone was detected only once. This rearrangement joins TRBV28 to TRBJ1-1; D gene ambiguous. CDR3 length: 13 residues. Looked up from germline, CDR1 is MDHEN and CDR2 is SYDVKM. Trimming shortened V by 3 bases and J by 12 bases, and 17 bases separated the two germline ends. CDR3 DNA: TGTGCCAGCAGTTTCGCTGACATCGCCGGAACTTTCTTT. As protein: CASSFADIAGTFF. The variable domain in full, with the rest retrieved from reference TRBV28 and TRBJ1-1, is DVKVTQSSRYLVKRTGEKVFLECVQDMDHENMFWYRQDPGLGLRLIYFSYDVKMKEKGDIPEGYSVSREKKERFSLILESASTNQTSMYLCASSFADIAGTFFGQGTRLTVV.

The chain recombines TRBV6-1 with TRBJ1-4; 8 bases line up with TRBD1. Germline V CDR1 and CDR2: MNHNS, SASEGT. The CDR3 covers 17 residues. With 2 bases clipped from V and 5 bases from J, the junction kept 10 bases outside the gene matches. The CDR3 loop reads CASSEPGQGALNEKLFF. CDR3 nucleotides: TGTGCCAGCAGTGAACCAGGACAGGGTGCCCTCAATGAAAAACTGTTTTTT.

This sequence joins TRBV19 and TRBJ2-3; 8 bases are a match to TRBD2. The CDR3 sequence is 15 residues long. The J segment lost 3 bases and the V segment lost 7 bases, leaving 9 bases of the junction unmatched. CDR1 and CDR2 from the germline V gene are LNHDA and SQIVND (reference sequence). CDR3 residues: CASTAAGVRTDTQYF. DNA for the CDR3: TGTGCCAGTACTGCAGCGGGAGTTCGTACAGATACGCAGTATTTT.

This chain uses TRBV18 with TRBJ1-2; D uncertain. Germline-derived CDR1 and CDR2 are KGHSH and LQKENI. This CDR3 has 14 amino acids. Trimming shortened V by 5 bases and J by 0 bases, and 10 bases separated the two germline ends. Here the CDR3 reads CASSNRGTNYGYTF. The CDR3 DNA sequence: TGTGCCAGCTCAAATCGCGGGACTAACTATGGCTACACCTTC.

The CDR3 bases are TGTGCCAGCAGCTTTGGAGCGAACACCGGGGAGCTGTTTTTT. Its translation is CASSFGANTGELFF. The chain links TRBV7-2 to TRBJ2-2; no reliable D call. Germline CDR1 is SGHTA and CDR2 is FQGNSA. The CDR3 is 14 residues long. V was clipped by 3 bases and J by 0 bases, with 5 bases between them.

The rearrangement joins TRBV25-1 to TRBJ2-1, with TRBD2 identical over 12 bases. V was pared by 0 bases and J by 6 bases, with 6 bases of the junction left unmatched. Germline CDR1 MGHDK, CDR2 SYGVNS. The CDR3 covers 17 residues. The CDR3 spells CASSEYLAGGIGNEQFF. In nucleotides, the CDR3 is TGTGCCAGCAGTGAATATCTAGCGGGAGGGATTGGCAATGAGCAGTTCTTC.

The gene calls are TRBV19 and TRBJ1-5; a weak D match, TRBD1 (6 bases). CDR1 is LNHDA and CDR2 is SQIVND in the germline V gene (reference sequence). The ends were cut back, 6 bases at V and 2 bases at J, with 20 bases in the middle. This CDR3 has 17 amino acids. The CDR3 DNA sequence: TGTGCCAGTAGACTGGGACAAGATAGGGGAGGCAATCAGCCCCAGCATTTT. It specifies CASRLGQDRGGNQPQHF.

In this sample, this clone turned up once. V usage is TRBV19 and J usage is TRBJ1-4; no reliable D call. The germline V gene encodes CDR1 LNHDA and CDR2 SQIVND (reference sequence). The ends were cut back, 6 bases at V and 4 bases at J, with 6 bases in the middle. The CDR3 sequence is 12 residues long. CDR3 sequence reads: CASRRLNEKLFF. Here the CDR3 DNA reads TGTGCCAGTAGGCGGCTTAATGAAAAACTGTTTTTT.

The chain combines TRBV28 with TRBJ2-7; TRBD1 matches at 10 bases. Looked up from germline, CDR1 is MDHEN and CDR2 is SYDVKM. This CDR3 region has 12 residues. V lost 10 bases and J lost 7; bases outside the gene matches: 7. CDR3 sequence reads: CATTDRGHEQYF. The CDR3 DNA reads as TGTGCCACTACCGACAGGGGGCATGAGCAGTACTTC.

The chain recombines TRBV7-9 with TRBJ2-7; 7 nucleotides match TRBD2. V shed 5 bases and J 7 bases; nucleotides not matched to a gene: 11. CDR3 length equals 14 residues. Germline V CDR1 and CDR2: SEHNR, FQNEAQ (reference sequence). The DNA of the CDR3 is TGTGCCAGCAGCCCAAGTCTTAGCGGGCGGGAGCAGTACTTC. Residues: CASSPSLSGREQYF.